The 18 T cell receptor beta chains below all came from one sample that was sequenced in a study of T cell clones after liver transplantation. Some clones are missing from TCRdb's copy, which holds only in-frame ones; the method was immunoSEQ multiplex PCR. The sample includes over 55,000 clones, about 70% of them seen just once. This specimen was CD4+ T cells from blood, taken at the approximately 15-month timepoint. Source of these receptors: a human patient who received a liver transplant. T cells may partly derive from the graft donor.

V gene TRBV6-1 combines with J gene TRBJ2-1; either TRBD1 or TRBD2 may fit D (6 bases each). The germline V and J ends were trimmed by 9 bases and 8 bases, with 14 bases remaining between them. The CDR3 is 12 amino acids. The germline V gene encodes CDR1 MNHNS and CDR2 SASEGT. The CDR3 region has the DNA TGTGCCAGTCGGGGGACAAGGGATGAGCAGTTCTTC. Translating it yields CASRGTRDEQFF.

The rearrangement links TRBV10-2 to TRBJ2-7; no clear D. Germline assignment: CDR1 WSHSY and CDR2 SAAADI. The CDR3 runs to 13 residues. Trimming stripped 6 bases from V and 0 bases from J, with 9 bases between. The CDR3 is CASSPFDSYEQYV. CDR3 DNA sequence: TGCGCCAGCAGCCCCTTCGACTCCTACGAGCAGTACGTC.

The CDR3 sequence is CASSSHRGNSGNTIYF. DNA for the CDR3: TGTGCCAGTAGTAGTCACAGGGGGAACTCTGGAAACACCATATATTTT. The chain is built from TRBV19 and TRBJ1-3; 8 bases are a match to TRBD1. Germline V gene sequence: CDR1 LNHDA, CDR2 SQIVND (reference sequence). V lost 4 bases to trimming and J lost 0 bases; unmatched junction nucleotides: 5. The CDR3 sequence is 16 residues long. Variable domain in full (rest from reference TRBV19 and TRBJ1-3): DGGITQSPKYLFRKEGQNVTLSCEQNLNHDAMYWYRQDPGQGLRLIYYSQIVNDFQKGDIAEGYSVSREKKESFPLTVTSAQKNPTAFYLCASSSHRGNSGNTIYFGEGSWLTVV.

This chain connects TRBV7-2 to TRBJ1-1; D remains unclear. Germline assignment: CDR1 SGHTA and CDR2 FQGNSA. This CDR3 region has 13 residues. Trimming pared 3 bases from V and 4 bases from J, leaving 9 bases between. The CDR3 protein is CASSFGRITEAFF. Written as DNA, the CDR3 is TGTGCCAGCAGCTTTGGACGGATCACTGAAGCTTTCTTT.

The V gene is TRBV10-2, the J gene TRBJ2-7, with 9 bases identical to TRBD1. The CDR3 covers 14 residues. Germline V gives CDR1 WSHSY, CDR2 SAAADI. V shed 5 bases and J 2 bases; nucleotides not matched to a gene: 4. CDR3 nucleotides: TGCGCCAGCAGTAGGGGACAGGGTACCTACGAGCAGTACGTC. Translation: CASSRGQGTYEQYV.

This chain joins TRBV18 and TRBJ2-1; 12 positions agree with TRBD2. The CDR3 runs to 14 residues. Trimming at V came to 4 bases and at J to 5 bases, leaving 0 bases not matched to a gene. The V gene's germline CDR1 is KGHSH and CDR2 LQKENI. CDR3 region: CASSRTSGDNEQFF. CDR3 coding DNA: TGTGCCAGCTCACGGACTAGCGGGGACAATGAGCAGTTCTTC.

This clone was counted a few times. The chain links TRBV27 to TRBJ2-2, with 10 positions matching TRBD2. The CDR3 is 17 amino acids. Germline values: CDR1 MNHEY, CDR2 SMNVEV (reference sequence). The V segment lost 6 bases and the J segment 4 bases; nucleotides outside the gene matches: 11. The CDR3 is CASSQPVLAGLTGELFF. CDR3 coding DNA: TGTGCCAGCAGCCAACCGGTACTAGCGGGGCTCACCGGGGAGCTGTTTTTT.

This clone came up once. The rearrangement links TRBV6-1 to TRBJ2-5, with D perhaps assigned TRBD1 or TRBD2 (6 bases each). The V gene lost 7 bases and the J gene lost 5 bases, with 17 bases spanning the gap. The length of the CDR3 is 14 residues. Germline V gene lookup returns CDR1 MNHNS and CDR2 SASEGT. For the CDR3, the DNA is TGTGCCAGCATCGTAGGGGGGCCAATGGAGACCCAGTACTTC. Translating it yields CASIVGGPMETQYF.

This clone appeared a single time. Here the CDR3 DNA reads TGCAGCGTTGGGGTGGGACAGGGCTACGAGCAGTACTTC. Amino acids: CSVGVGQGYEQYF. The chain couples TRBV29-1 to TRBJ2-5, with TRBD1 identical over 9 bases. The J call is in doubt because the DNA end fits TRBJ2-7 better. Per the germline V gene, CDR1 is SQVTM and CDR2 is ANQGSEA. CDR3 length equals 13 residues.

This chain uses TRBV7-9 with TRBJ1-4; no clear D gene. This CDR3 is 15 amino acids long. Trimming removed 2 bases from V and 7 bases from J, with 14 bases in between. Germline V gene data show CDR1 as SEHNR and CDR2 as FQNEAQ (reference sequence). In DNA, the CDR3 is TGTGCCAGCAGCTTACGGCAAGGCACGGGTGAAAAACTGTTTTTT. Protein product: CASSLRQGTGEKLFF.

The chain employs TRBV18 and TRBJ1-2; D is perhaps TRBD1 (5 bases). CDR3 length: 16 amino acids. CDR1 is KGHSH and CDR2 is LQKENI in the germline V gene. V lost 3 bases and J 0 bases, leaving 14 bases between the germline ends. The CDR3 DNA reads TGTGCCAGCTCACCTACCTCAGGGCACCCTAACTATGGCTACACCTTC. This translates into CASSPTSGHPNYGYTF.

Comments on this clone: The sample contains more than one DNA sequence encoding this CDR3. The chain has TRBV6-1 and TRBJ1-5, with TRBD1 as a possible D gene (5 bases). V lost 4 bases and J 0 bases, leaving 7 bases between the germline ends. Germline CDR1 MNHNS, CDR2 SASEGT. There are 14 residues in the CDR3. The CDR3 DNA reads TGTGCCAGCAGTGCGACAGATAGCAATCAGCCCCAGCATTTT. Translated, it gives CASSATDSNQPQHF.

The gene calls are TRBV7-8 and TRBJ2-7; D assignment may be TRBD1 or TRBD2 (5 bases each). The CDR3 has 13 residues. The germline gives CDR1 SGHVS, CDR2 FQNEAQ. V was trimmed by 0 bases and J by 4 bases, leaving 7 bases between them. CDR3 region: CASSLAGEYEQYV. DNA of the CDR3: TGTGCCAGCAGCTTAGCGGGGGAGTACGAGCAGTACGTC.

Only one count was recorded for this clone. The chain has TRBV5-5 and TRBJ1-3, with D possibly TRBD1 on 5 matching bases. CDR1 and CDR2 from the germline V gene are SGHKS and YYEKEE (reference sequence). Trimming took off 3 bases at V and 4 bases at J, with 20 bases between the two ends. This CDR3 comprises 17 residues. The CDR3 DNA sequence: TGTGCCAGCAGCTCCCCCAGGGACGGAGGAACAGGAAACACCATATATTTT. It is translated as CASSSPRDGGTGNTIYF.

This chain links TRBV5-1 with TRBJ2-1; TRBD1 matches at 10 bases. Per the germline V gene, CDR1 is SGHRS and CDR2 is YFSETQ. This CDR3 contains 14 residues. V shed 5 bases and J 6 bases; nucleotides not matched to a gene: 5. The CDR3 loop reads CASRAGTGVNEQFF. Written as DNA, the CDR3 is TGCGCCAGCAGGGCCGGGACAGGGGTCAATGAGCAGTTCTTC. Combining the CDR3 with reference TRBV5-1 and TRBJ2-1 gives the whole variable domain KAGVTQTPRYLIKTRGQQVTLSCSPISGHRSVSWYQQTPGQGLQFLFEYFSETQRNKGNFPGRFSGRQFSNSRSEMNVSTLELGDSALYLCASRAGTGVNEQFFGPGTRLTVL.

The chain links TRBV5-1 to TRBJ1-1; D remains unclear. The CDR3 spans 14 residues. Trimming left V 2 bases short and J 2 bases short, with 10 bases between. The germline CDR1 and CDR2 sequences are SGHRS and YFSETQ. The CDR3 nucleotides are TGCGCCAGCAGCTTAGCCTCGGGCAACACTGAAGCTTTCTTT. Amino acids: CASSLASGNTEAFF.

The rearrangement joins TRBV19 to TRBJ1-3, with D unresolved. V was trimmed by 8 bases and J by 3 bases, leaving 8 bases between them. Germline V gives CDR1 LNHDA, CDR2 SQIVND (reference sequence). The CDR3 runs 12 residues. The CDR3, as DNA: TGTGCCAGTGCGACTGATGGAAACACCATATATTTT. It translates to CASATDGNTIYF.

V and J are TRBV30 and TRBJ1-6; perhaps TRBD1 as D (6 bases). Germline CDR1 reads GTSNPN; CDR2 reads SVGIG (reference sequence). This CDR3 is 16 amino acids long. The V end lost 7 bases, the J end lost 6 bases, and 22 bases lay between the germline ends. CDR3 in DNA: TGTGCCTTCACCCCGGGGGGAACAGGGCGTAATTCACCCCTCCACTTT. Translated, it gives CAFTPGGTGRNSPLHF.